These 7 T cell receptor beta chains share one sample of origin, sequenced in a study of patients and donors after allogeneic stem cell transplantation. TCRdb recomputed calls from the RT-PCR reads with MiXCR, one row per CDR3 protein. Seen here are 920,000 or so distinct CDR3 sequences, about a sixth observed once, and the top ten hold 6%. The sample was blood, either unsorted or a sorted T cell fraction (not recorded which). These receptors were obtained from a human donor who was either an allogeneic HSCT recipient or a stem cell or donor lymphocyte infusion donor (not recorded which). It is not recorded whose cells these are; they may come from a transplant donor.

The rearrangement joins TRBV5-1 to TRBJ2-7; D may be TRBD2 (6 bases). This CDR3 spans 15 amino acids. V gave up 0 bases and J gave up 8 bases, with 18 bases separating them. Per germline, CDR1 SGHRS and CDR2 YFSETQ. The CDR3 nucleotides are TGCGCCAGCAGCTTGGCCGGGACGGGGGTGGAAAAGCAGTACTTC. Amino acids: CASSLAGTGVEKQYF. The full variable domain, its missing parts supplied by reference TRBV5-1 and TRBJ2-7, is KAGVTQTPRYLIKTRGQQVTLSCSPISGHRSVSWYQQTPGQGLQFLFEYFSETQRNKGNFPGRFSGRQFSNSRSEMNVSTLELGDSALYLCASSLAGTGVEKQYFGPGTRLTVT.

This clonotype was picked up a small number of times. V is TRBV4-3 and J is TRBJ1-2, with D perhaps TRBD1 (6 bases). The CDR3 runs to 15 residues. Trimming took off 4 bases at V and 0 bases at J, with 12 bases between the two ends. Germline CDR1 is LGHNA and CDR2 is YSLEER. The CDR3 nucleotides are TGCGCCAGCAGCCCGGAGGGGGAACCTAACTATGGCTACACCTTC. It translates to CASSPEGEPNYGYTF.

This clonotype was detected a few times. This chain uses TRBV25-1 with TRBJ2-5; TRBD2 matches 8 bases. Losses at the gene ends were 1 base for V and 2 bases for J; bases not matched to a gene: 3. CDR1 is MGHDK, CDR2 SYGVNS, per germline. The CDR3 is 15 residues long. The CDR3 region has the DNA TGTGCCAGCAGTGAATTGGGGACTAGTCAAGAGACCCAGTACTTC. It codes for CASSELGTSQETQYF.

This clonotype was picked up a small number of times. The V and J genes are TRBV9 and TRBJ2-1; D gene ambiguous. V lost 5 bases and J lost 5, with 11 bases in between. The CDR3 extends over 13 amino acids. Germline assignment: CDR1 SGDLS and CDR2 YYNGEE. The CDR3 is CASSPAHDNEQFF. The CDR3 DNA is TGTGCCAGCAGTCCTGCACACGACAATGAGCAGTTCTTC.

In this sample, this clonotype turned up a few times. The genes are TRBV5-1 and TRBJ2-3; no clear D. Germline CDR1 SGHRS, CDR2 YFSETQ. Trimming stripped 0 bases from V and 2 bases from J, with 10 bases between. The CDR3 has 15 amino acids. For the CDR3, the DNA is TGCGCCAGCAGCTTGGCCTTGGCTCCCACAGATACGCAGTATTTT. It translates to CASSLALAPTDTQYF.

The chain recombines TRBV6-5 with TRBJ2-2; TRBD2 aligns across 7 bases. CDR1 and CDR2 from the germline V gene are MNHEY and SVGAGI. The CDR3 has 17 amino acids. V shed 2 bases and J 6 bases; nucleotides not matched to a gene: 12. The chain's CDR3 is CASSYMAGRELAGELFF. As DNA, the CDR3 is TGTGCCAGCAGTTACATGGCGGGGCGGGAGCTCGCCGGGGAGCTGTTTTTT.

The rearrangement links TRBV12-3 or TRBV12-4 to TRBJ1-5; D is unclear. This CDR3 comprises 14 residues. V dropped 4 bases and J dropped 0 bases, with 7 bases sitting between them. CDR3 amino acids: CASSSQTSNQPQHF. The CDR3, as DNA: TGTGCCAGCAGTTCTCAGACTAGCAATCAGCCCCAGCATTTT.